This T cell receptor beta chain was recorded in a study of shared clonotypes between healthy human individuals. The CDR3 is 14 amino acids. Germline assignment: CDR1 MNHEY and CDR2 SMNVEV (reference sequence). With 0 bases removed from V and 1 base from J, the gap between germline ends came to 4 bases. About this clone itself: Other DNA sequences in the same sample also yield this CDR3.

The table came from immunoSEQ multiplex PCR; TCRdb's copy has only in-frame clones and leaves some out. This table has more than 850,000 clones, 75% to 80% appearing once. The chain has TRBV27 and TRBJ1-5; D is ambiguous. This TCR was sampled from a man younger than 30 in good health. Some clones in this sample may be carry-over from other donors' samples. Sequences were obtained from memory CD4+ T cells from PBMCs. Subset specified: CD45RA-negative fraction. The CDR3 is CASSLSRSNQPQHF. CDR3 nucleotide sequence: TGTGCCAGCAGTTTATCCCGGAGCAATCAGCCCCAGCATTTT.